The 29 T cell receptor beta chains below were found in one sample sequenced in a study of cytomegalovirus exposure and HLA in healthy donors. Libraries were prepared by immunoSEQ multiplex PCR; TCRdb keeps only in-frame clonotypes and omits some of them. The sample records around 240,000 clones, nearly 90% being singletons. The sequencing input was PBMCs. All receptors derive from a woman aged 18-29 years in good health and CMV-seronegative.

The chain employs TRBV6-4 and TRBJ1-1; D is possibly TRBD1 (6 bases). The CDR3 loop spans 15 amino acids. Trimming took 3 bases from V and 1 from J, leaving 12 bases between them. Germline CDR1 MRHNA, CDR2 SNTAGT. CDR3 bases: TGTGCCAGCAGTGAGGGGCAGGGGTGGAACACTGAAGCTTTCTTT. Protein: CASSEGQGWNTEAFF.

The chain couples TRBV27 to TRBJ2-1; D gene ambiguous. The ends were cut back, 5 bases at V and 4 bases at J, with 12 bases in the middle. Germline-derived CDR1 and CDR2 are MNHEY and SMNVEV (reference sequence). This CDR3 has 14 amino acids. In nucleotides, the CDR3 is TGTGCCAGCAGTAAAAATAACTTTTACAATGAGCAGTTCTTC. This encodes CASSKNNFYNEQFF.

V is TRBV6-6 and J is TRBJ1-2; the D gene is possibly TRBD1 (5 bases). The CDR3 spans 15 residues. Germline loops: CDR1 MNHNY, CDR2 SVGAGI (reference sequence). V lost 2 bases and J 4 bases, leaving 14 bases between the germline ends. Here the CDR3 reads CASSYEAGISYGYTF. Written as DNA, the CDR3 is TGTGCCAGCAGTTACGAAGCAGGGATTAGCTATGGCTACACCTTC.

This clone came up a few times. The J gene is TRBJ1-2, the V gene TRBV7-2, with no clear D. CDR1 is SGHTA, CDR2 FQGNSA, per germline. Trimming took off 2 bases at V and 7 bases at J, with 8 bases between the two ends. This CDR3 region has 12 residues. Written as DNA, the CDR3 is TGTGCCAGCAGCTTATCTCAGTTTGGCTACACCTTC. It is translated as CASSLSQFGYTF.

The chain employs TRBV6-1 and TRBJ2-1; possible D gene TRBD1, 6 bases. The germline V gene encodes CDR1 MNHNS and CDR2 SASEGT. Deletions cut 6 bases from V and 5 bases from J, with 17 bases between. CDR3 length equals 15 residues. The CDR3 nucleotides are TGTGCCAGCAGGAGGGACGGACAGCTAAACAATGAGCAGTTCTTC. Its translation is CASRRDGQLNNEQFF.

The CDR3 reads CASSQDMRANGYTF. In DNA, the CDR3 is TGCGCCAGCAGCCAAGATATGAGGGCCAATGGCTACACCTTC. This rearrangement joins TRBV4-3 to TRBJ1-2; D not certain. CDR1 and CDR2 from the germline V gene are LGHNA and YSLEER. Trimming stripped 0 bases from V and 6 bases from J, with 11 bases between. The CDR3 is 14 residues long.

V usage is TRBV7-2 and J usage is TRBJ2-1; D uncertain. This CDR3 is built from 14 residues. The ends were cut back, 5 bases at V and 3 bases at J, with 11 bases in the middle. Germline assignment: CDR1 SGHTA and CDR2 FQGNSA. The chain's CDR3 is CASSPSRIYNEQFF. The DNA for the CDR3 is TGTGCCAGCAGCCCCAGTCGAATCTACAATGAGCAGTTCTTC.

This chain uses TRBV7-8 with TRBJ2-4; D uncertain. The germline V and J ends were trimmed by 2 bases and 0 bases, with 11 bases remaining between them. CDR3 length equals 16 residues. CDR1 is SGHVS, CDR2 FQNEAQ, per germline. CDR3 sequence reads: CASSLSNREAKNIQYF. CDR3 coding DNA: TGTGCCAGCAGCTTAAGTAACCGCGAAGCCAAAAACATTCAGTACTTC.

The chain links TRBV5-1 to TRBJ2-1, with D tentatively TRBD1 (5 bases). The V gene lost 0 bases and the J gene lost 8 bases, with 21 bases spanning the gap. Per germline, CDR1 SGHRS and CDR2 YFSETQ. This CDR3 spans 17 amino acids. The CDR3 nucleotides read TGCGCCAGCAGCTTGGGGGCAGGGCTCTATGTTGAGGATGAGCAGTTCTTC. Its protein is CASSLGAGLYVEDEQFF.

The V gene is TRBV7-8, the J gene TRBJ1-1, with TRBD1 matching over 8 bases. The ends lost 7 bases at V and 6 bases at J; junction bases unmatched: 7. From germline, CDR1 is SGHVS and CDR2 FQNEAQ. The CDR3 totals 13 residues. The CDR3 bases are TGTGCCAGCATCCAGGGGGCAGGGTCTGAAGCTTTCTTT. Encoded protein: CASIQGAGSEAFF. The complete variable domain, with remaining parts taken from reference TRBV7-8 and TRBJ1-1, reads GAGVSQSPRYKVAKRGQDVALRCDPISGHVSLFWYQQALGQGPEFLTYFQNEAQLDKSGLPSDRFFAERPEGSVSTLKIQRTQQEDSAVYLCASIQGAGSEAFFGQGTRLTVV.

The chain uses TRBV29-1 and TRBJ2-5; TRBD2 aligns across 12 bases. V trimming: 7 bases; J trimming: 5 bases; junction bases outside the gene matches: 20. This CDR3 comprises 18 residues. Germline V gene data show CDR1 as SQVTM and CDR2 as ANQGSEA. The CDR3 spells CSAHGPSGGAAVEETQYF. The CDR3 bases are TGCAGCGCCCACGGGCCTAGCGGGGGGGCCGCTGTTGAGGAGACCCAGTACTTC.

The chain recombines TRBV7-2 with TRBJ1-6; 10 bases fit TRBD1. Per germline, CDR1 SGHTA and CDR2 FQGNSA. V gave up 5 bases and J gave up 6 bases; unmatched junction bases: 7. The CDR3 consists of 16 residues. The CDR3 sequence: CASSPKTGGVNSPLHF. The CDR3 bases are TGTGCCAGCAGCCCTAAGACAGGGGGCGTTAATTCACCCCTCCACTTT.

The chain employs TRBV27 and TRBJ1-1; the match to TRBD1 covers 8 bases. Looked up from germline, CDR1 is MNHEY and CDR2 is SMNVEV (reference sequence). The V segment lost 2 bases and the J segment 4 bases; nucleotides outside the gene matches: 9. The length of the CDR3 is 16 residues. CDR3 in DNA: TGTGCCAGCAGTTTACGGGGACAGGCGTGTTGCACTGAAGCTTTCTTT. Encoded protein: CASSLRGQACCTEAFF.

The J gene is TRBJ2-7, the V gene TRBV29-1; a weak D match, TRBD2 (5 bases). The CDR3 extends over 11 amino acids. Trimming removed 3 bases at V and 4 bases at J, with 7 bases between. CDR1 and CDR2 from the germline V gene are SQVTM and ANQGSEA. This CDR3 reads CSVDRGYEQYF. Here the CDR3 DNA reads TGCAGCGTTGACCGGGGTTACGAGCAGTACTTC.

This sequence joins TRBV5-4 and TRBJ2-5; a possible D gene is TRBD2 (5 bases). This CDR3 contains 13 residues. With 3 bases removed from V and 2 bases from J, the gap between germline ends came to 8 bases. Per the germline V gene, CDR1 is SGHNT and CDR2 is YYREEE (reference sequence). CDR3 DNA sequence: TGTGCCAGCAGCTCCCGGGAACAAGAGACCCAGTACTTC. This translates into CASSSREQETQYF.

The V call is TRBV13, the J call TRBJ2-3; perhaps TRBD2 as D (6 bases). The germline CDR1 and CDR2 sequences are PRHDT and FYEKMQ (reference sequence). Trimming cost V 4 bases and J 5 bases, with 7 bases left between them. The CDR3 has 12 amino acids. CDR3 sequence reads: CASSWGLDTQYF. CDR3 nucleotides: TGTGCCAGCAGCTGGGGACTAGATACGCAGTATTTT.

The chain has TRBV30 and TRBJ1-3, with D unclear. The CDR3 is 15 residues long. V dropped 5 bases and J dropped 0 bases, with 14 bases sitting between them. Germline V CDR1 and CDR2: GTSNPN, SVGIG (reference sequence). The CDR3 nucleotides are TGTGCCTGGGAGGTCGCGGGGTACTCTGGAAACACCATATATTTT. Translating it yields CAWEVAGYSGNTIYF.

The chain's CDR3 is CASSLVSSTDTQYF. The CDR3 DNA is TGTGCCAGCAGCTTAGTGAGTAGCACAGATACGCAGTATTTT. This chain connects TRBV7-2 to TRBJ2-3; no definite D call. The CDR3 extends over 14 amino acids. V lost 1 base, J lost 0 bases, and 5 bases lay in between. The germline V gene has CDR1 SGHTA and CDR2 FQGNSA.

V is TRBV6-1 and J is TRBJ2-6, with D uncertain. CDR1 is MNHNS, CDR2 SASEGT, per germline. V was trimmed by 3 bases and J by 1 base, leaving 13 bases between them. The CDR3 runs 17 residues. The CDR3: CASSEAVGGSGANVLTF. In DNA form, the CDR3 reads TGTGCCAGCAGTGAGGCTGTCGGCGGTTCTGGGGCCAACGTCCTGACTTTC.

The chain's CDR3 is CASSLAQTASNQPQHF. CDR3 nucleotides: TGTGCCAGTAGCCTGGCACAGACAGCTAGCAATCAGCCCCAGCATTTT. The J gene is TRBJ1-5, the V gene TRBV19; tentatively, D is TRBD1 (5 bases). Trimming cost V 6 bases and J 0 bases, with 15 bases left between them. Germline values: CDR1 LNHDA, CDR2 SQIVND (reference sequence). This CDR3 region has 16 residues.

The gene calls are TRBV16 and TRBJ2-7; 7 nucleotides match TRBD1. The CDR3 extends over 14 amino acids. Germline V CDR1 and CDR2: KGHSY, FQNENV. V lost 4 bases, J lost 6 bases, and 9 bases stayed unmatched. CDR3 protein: CASSPLLTGPEQYF. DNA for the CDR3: TGTGCCAGCAGCCCCCTCCTGACAGGGCCCGAGCAGTACTTC.

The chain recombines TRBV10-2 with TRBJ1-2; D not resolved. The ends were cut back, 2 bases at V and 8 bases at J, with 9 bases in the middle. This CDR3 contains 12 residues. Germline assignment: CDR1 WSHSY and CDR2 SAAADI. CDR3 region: CASSEPEGGYTF. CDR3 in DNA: TGCGCCAGCAGTGAGCCTGAGGGCGGCTACACCTTC.

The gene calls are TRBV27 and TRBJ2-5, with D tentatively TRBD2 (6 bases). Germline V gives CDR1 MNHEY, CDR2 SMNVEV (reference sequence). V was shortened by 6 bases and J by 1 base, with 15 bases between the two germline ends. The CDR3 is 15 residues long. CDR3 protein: CASSPGEVPQETQYF. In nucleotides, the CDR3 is TGTGCCAGCAGCCCGGGGGAGGTGCCCCAAGAGACCCAGTACTTC.

The CDR3 region has the DNA TGTGCCAGCAGTTTATATCCGGGACAGGGGAGCACTGAAGCTTTCTTT. This translates into CASSLYPGQGSTEAFF. The chain links TRBV27 to TRBJ1-1, with 10 bases matching TRBD1. The trim removed 1 base at V and 4 bases at J, leaving 6 bases unmatched. Germline CDR1 reads MNHEY; CDR2 reads SMNVEV (reference sequence). The CDR3 has 16 amino acids.

The CDR3 here is CASSPGNSGGTDTQYF. DNA for the CDR3: TGTGCCAGCAGCCCAGGGAATAGCGGGGGTACAGATACGCAGTATTTT. The V gene is TRBV4-2, the J gene TRBJ2-3; 9 bases align to TRBD2. Trimming took 4 bases from V and 3 from J; bases not matched to a gene: 8. Germline loops: CDR1 LGHNA, CDR2 YNFKEQ. The CDR3 runs 16 residues.

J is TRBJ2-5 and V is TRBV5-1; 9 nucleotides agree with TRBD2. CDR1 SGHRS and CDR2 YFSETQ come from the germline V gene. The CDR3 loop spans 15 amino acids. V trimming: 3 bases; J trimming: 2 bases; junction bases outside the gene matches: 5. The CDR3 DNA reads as TGCGCCAGCAGCTCGGGACTAGCTCTACAAGAGACCCAGTACTTC. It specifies CASSSGLALQETQYF.

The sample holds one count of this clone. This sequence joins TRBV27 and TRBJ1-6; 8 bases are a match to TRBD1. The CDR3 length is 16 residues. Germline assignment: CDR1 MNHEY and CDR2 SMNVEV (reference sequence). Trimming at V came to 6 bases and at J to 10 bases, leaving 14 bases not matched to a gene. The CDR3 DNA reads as TGTGCCAGCAGCTCTAGCCCCCGGACAGGGAAATCACCCCTCCACTTT. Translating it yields CASSSSPRTGKSPLHF.

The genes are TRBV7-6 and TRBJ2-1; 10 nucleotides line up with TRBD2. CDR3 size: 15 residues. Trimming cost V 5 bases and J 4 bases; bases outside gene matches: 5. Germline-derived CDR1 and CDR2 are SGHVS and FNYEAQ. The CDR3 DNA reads TGTGCCAGCAGCCTCGTAGCGGGGGGATACAATGAGCAGTTCTTC. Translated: CASSLVAGGYNEQFF.

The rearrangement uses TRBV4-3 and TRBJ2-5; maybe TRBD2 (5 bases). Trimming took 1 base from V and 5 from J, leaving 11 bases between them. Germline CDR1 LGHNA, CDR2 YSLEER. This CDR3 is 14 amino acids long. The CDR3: CASSQAPTGETQYF. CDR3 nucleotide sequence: TGCGCCAGCAGCCAAGCTCCGACGGGGGAGACCCAGTACTTC.